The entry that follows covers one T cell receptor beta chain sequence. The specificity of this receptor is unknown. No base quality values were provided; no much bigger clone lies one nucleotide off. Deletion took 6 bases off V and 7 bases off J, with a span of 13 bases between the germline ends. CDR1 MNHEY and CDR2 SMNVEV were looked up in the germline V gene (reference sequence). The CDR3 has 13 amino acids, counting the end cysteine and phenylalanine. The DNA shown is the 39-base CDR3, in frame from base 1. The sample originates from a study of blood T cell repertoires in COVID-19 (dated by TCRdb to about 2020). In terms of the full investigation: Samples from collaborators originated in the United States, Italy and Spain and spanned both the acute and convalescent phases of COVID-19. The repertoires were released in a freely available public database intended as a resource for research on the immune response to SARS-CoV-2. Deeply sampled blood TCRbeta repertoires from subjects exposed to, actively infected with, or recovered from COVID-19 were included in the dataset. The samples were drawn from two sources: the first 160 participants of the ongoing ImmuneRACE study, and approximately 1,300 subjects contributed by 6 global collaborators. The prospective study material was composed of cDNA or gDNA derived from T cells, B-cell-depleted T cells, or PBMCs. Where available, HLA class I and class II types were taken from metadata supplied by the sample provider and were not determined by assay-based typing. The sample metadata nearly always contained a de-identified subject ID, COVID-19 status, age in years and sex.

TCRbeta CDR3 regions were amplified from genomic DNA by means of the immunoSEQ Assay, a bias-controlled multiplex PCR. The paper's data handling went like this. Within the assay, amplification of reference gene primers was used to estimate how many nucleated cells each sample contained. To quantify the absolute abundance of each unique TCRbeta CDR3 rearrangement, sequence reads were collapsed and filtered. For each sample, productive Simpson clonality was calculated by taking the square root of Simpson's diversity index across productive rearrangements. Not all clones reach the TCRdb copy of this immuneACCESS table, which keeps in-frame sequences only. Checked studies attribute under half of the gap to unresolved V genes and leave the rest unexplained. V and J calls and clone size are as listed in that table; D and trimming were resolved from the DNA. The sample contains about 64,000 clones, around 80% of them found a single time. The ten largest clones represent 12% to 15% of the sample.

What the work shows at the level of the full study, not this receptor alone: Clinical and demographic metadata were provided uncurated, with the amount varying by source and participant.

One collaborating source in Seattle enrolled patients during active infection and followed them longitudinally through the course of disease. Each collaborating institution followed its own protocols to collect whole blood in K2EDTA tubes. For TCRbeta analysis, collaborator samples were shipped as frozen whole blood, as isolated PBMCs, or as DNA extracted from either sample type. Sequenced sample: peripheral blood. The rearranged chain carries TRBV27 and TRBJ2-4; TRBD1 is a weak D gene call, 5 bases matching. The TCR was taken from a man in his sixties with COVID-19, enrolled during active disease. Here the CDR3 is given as CASSFRDSNIQYF. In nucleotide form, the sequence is TGTGCCAGCAGCTTCAGGGATTCGAACATTCAGTACTTC.